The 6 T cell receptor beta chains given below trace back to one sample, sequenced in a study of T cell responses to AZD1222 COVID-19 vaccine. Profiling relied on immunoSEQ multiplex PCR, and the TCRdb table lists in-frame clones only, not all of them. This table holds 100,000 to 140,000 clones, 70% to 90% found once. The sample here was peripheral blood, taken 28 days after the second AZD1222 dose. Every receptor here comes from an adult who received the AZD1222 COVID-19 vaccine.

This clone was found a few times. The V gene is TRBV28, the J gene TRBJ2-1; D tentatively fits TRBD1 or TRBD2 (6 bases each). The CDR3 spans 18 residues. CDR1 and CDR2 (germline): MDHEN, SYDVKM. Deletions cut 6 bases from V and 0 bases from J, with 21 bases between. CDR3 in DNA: TGTGCCAGCAGCCCACCCGGGGGCGCATCGAGCTCCTACAATGAGCAGTTCTTC. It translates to CASSPPGGASSSYNEQFF. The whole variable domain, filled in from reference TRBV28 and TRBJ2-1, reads DVKVTQSSRYLVKRTGEKVFLECVQDMDHENMFWYRQDPGLGLRLIYFSYDVKMKEKGDIPEGYSVSREKKERFSLILESASTNQTSMYLCASSPPGGASSSYNEQFFGPGTRLTVL.

CDR3 loop: CASSPVDGESYGYTF. In nucleotides, the CDR3 is TGTGCCAGCAGCCCGGTGGATGGGGAGAGCTATGGCTACACCTTC. The chain employs TRBV9 and TRBJ1-2; D uncertain. With 4 bases removed from V and 4 bases from J, the gap between germline ends came to 17 bases. CDR3 length equals 15 residues. Germline V gives CDR1 SGDLS, CDR2 YYNGEE.

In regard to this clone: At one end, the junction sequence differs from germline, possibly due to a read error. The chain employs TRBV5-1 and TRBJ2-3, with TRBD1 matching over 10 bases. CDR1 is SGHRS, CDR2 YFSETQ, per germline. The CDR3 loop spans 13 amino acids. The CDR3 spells CASHDESGQGSNF. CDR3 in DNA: TGCGCCAGCCACGACGAGTCGGGACAGGGGTCGAATTTT.

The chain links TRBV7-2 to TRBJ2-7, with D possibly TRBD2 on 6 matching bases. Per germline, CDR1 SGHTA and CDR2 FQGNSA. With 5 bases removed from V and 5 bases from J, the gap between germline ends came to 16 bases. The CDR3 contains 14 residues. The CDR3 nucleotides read TGTGCCAGCAGCCCGACTAGGGCGAGGGACGAGCAGTACTTC. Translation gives CASSPTRARDEQYF.

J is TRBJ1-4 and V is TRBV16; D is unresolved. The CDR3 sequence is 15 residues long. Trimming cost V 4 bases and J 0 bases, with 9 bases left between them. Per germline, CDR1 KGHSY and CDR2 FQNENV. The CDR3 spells CASSRELATNEKLFF. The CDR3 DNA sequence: TGTGCCAGCAGCCGGGAGCTTGCAACTAATGAAAAACTGTTTTTT.

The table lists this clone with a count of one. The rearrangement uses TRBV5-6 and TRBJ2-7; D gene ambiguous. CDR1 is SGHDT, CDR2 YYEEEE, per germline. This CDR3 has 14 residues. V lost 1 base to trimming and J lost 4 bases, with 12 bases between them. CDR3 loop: CASSLLQQRYEQYF. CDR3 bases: TGTGCCAGCAGCTTGCTCCAGCAACGGTACGAGCAGTACTTC.